The 7 T cell receptor beta chains listed next were all sequenced from one sample in a study of radiotherapy plus CTLA-4 blockade in lung cancer. Profiled with immunoSEQ multiplex PCR; TCRdb holds only in-frame clones, not every one. The sample lists some 51,000 clones, roughly 80% occurring once. The sample in question was peripheral blood, obtained from a patient treated with radiotherapy plus ipilimumab. The receptors stem from a human donor with non-small cell lung cancer who had a complete response to radiotherapy plus ipilimumab.

CDR3 DNA sequence: TGTGCCAGCAGCGTGAAGACTGAAGACTATGGCTACACCTTC. This codes for CASSVKTEDYGYTF. J is TRBJ1-2 and V is TRBV5-4; D remains ambiguous. The CDR3 spans 14 residues. Germline V gene sequence: CDR1 SGHNT, CDR2 YYREEE (reference sequence). V was shortened by 4 bases and J by 3 bases, with 13 bases between the two germline ends.

The chain couples TRBV19 to TRBJ1-1; a weak D match, TRBD1 (6 bases). CDR3 length: 12 residues. Germline values: CDR1 LNHDA, CDR2 SQIVND (reference sequence). CDR3 sequence reads: CASQGKNTEAFF. In DNA, the CDR3 is TGTGCTTCACAGGGTAAGAACACTGAAGCTTTCTTT.

The V and J genes are TRBV6-5 and TRBJ1-4; maybe TRBD1 (5 bases). V lost 0 bases and J lost 8, with 13 bases in between. The germline gives CDR1 MNHEY, CDR2 SVGAGI. The CDR3 is made up of 15 amino acids. The CDR3 spells CASSYSPGLIEKLFF. DNA of the CDR3: TGTGCCAGCAGTTACTCTCCAGGGCTTATAGAAAAACTGTTTTTT.

This chain connects TRBV19 to TRBJ1-5; no definite D call. The CDR3 is 16 residues long. Germline assignment: CDR1 LNHDA and CDR2 SQIVND (reference sequence). Trimming took off 11 bases at V and 1 base at J, with 21 bases between the two ends. The CDR3 reads CAVHPGRAESNQPQHF. CDR3 nucleotides: TGTGCCGTACATCCTGGGAGGGCCGAGAGCAATCAGCCCCAGCATTTT.

This rearrangement joins TRBV25-1 to TRBJ2-7; TRBD2 agrees at 9 bases. The CDR3 length is 15 residues. V lost 4 bases to trimming and J lost 4 bases; unmatched junction nucleotides: 8. Germline V gives CDR1 MGHDK, CDR2 SYGVNS. Written as DNA, the CDR3 is TGTGCCAGCAGTGGCACCGGGACTAGCTGGTACGAGCAGTACTTC. This encodes CASSGTGTSWYEQYF.

The table lists this clone with a count of one. V usage is TRBV27 and J usage is TRBJ2-7; TRBD2 matches 12 bases. Germline V gives CDR1 MNHEY, CDR2 SMNVEV (reference sequence). Germline trimming cut 5 bases from V and 5 bases from J; bases unmatched to any gene: 4. The CDR3 is made up of 14 amino acids. The DNA for the CDR3 is TGTGCCAGCAGTCGACTAGCGGGGGAGAACGAGCAGTACTTC. This encodes CASSRLAGENEQYF.

This sequence joins TRBV11-2 and TRBJ1-1; the match to TRBD1 covers 7 bases. The V gene's germline CDR1 is SGHAT and CDR2 FQNNGV. With 2 bases clipped from V and 2 bases from J, the junction kept 5 bases outside the gene matches. The CDR3 totals 15 residues. CDR3 coding DNA: TGTGCCAGCAGCTTAAGGGGGCATATTAACACTGAAGCTTTCTTT. Protein sequence: CASSLRGHINTEAFF.